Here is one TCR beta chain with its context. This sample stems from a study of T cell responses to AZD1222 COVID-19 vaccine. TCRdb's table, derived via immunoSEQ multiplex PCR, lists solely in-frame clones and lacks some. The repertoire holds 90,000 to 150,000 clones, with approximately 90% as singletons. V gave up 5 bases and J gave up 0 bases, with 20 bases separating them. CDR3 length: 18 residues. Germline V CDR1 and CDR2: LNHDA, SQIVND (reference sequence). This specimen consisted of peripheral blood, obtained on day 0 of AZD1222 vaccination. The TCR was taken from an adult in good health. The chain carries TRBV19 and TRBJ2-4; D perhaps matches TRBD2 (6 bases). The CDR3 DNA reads TGTGCCAGTAGTGCACGACTCCGGGACTCCATAGCCAAAAACATTCAGTACTTC. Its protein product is CASSARLRDSIAKNIQYF.